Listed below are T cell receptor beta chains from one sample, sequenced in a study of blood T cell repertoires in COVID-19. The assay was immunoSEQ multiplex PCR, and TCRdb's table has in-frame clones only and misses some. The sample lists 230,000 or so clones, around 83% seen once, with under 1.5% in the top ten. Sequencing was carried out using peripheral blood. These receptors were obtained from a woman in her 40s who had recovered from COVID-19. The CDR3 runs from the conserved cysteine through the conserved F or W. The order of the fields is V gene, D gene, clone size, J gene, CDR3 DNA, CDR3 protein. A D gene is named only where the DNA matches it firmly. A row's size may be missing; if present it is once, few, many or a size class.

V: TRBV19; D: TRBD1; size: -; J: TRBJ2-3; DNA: TGTGCCAGTAGTGCATCCGGGACAGAAGCCACAGATACGCAGTATTTT; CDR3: CASSASGTEATDTQYF
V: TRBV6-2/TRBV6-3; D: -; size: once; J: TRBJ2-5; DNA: TGTGCCAGCAGTAGACAGCTGAACCGAGAGACCCAGTACTTC; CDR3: CASSRQLNRETQYF
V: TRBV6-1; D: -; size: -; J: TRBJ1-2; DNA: TGTGCCAGCAGTGAAATGGTTACAGCCCGCTATGGCTACACCTTC; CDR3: CASSEMVTARYGYTF
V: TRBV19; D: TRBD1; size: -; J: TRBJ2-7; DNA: TGTGCCAGTAGTAGACAGGGGGACCTCTACGAGCAGTACTTC; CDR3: CASSRQGDLYEQYF
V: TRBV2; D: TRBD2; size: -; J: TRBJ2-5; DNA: TGTGCCAGCACTGAACTAGCGGGGTTCCAAGAGACCCAGTACTTC; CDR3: CASTELAGFQETQYF
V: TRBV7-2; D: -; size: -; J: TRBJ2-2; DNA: TGTGCCAGCAGCCTCTCCCGGGGAGCCGGGGAGCTGTTTTTT; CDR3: CASSLSRGAGELFF
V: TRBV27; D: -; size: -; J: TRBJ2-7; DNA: TGTGCCAGCAGTGATGAGTTCAGGGGTGGACACAACGAGCAGTACTTC; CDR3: CASSDEFRGGHNEQYF
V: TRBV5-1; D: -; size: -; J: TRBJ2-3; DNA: TGCGCCAGCAGCTTGGATGTTAGCAGAACAGATACGCAGTATTTT; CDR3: CASSLDVSRTDTQYF
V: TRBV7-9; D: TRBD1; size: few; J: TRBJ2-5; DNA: TGTGCCAGCAGCCCCGACAGGGGTTATTTGGAGACCCAGTACTTC; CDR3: CASSPDRGYLETQYF
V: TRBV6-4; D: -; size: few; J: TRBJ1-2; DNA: TGTGCCAGCAGAGAGGACAGCGCTAAGGGTGGCTACACCTTC; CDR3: CASREDSAKGGYTF
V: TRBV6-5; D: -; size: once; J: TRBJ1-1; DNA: TGTGCCAGCAGTTACGGGGGGGTAGAAAACACTGAAGCTTTCTTT; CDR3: CASSYGGVENTEAFF
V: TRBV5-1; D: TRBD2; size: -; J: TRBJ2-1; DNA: TGCGCCAGCAGCCATACTAGCGGGGGACCTTACAATGAGCAGTTCTTC; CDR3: CASSHTSGGPYNEQFF
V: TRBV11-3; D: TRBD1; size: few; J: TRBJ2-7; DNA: TGTGCCAGCAGCCGGGGTAGGGGGCGGCCTAATTACGAGCAGTACTTC; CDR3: CASSRGRGRPNYEQYF
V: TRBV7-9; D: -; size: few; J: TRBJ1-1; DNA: TGTGCCAGCACCAGGGACACGAACACTGAAGCTTTCTTT; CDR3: CASTRDTNTEAFF
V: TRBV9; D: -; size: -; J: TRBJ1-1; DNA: TGTGCCAGCAGCGTATATCCGGGTGATGAAGCTTTCTTT; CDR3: CASSVYPGDEAFF
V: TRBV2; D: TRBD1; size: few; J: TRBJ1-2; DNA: TGTGCCAGCAGTGAAGCATCAGGGGGCTATGGCTACACCTTC; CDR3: CASSEASGGYGYTF
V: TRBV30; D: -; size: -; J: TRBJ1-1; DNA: TGTGCCTGGAGTGTTTTTGGGGGGACTGAAGCTTTCTTT; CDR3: CAWSVFGGTEAFF
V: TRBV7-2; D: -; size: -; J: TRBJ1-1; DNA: TGTGCCAGCAGCCCGAGTCCCCTAAATGAAGCTTTCTTT; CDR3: CASSPSPLNEAFF
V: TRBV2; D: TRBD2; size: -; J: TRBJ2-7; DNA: TGTGCCGGGACCGGGACTATCGGAGGGGAGCAGTACTTC; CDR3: CAGTGTIGGEQYF
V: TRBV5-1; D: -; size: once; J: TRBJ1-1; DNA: TGCGCCAGCAGCTTCTCGGAGCCCACTGAAGCTTTCTTT; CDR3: CASSFSEPTEAFF
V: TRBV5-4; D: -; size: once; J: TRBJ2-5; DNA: TGTGCCAGCAGCCCCTGGAATGGAGGCCAAGAGACCCAGTACTTC; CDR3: CASSPWNGGQETQYF
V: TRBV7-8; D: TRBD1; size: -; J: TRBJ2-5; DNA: TGTGCCAGCAGCTTAGTCGGACAGGGGACCGTAGGGACCCAGTACTTC; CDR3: CASSLVGQGTVGTQYF
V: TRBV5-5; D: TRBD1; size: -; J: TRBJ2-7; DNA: TGTGCCAGCAGCTTGCTACAGGGGATCTCCTACGAGCAGTACTTC; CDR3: CASSLLQGISYEQYF
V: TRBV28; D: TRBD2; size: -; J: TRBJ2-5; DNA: TGTGCCAGCAGTACACGGACTAGCGGGGTTAAAGAGACCCAGTACTTC; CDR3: CASSTRTSGVKETQYF
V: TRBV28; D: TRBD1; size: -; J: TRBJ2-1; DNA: TGTGCCAGCAGTTCCCTAATCGACAGGGGGCTCAATGAGCAGTTCTTC; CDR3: CASSSLIDRGLNEQFF
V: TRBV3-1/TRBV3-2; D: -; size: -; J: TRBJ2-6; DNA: TGCGCCAGCAGCCAATTGGGAGGTGGAGGCTCTGGGGCCAACGTCCTGACTTTC; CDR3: CASSQLGGGGSGANVLTF
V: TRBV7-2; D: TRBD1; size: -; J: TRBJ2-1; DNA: TGTGCCAGCAGCCTCGGGACAGACAATGAGCAGTTCTTC; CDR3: CASSLGTDNEQFF
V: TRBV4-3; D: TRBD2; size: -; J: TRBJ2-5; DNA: TGCGCCAGCAGCCAAGAATTGGGGGGGTTGGAGACCCAGTACTTC; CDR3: CASSQELGGLETQYF
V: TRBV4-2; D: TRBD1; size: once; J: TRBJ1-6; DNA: TGTGCCAGCAGCCAAGTCCGAGCCCGGGACAGGGCTAATTCACCCCTCCACTTT; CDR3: CASSQVRARDRANSPLHF
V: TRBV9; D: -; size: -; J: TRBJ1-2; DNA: TGTGCCAGCAGCGCGGGGGACGGTCTGCTGGGCTATGGCTACACCTTC; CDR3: CASSAGDGLLGYGYTF
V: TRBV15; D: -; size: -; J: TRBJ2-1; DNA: TGTGCCACCAGGGGGCGGTCAGCAAACAATGAGCAGTTCTTC; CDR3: CATRGRSANNEQFF
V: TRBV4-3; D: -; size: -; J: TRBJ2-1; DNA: TGCGCCAGCAGCCCGATAGTTGAGGATGAGCAGTTCTTC; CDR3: CASSPIVEDEQFF
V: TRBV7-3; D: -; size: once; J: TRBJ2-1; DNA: TGTGCCAGCAGCCCCGGGACTGTCTTGCAGAATGAGCAGTTCTTC; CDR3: CASSPGTVLQNEQFF
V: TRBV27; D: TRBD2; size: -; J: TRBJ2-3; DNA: TGTGCCAGCAGTCTAGCGGGGGGGCCTCGTTTAGATACGCAGTATTTT; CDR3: CASSLAGGPRLDTQYF
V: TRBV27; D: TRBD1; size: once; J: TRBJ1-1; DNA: TGTGCCAGCAGTTGGGGCCCACAGGGGGCAGGGGACACTGAAGCTTTCTTT; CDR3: CASSWGPQGAGDTEAFF
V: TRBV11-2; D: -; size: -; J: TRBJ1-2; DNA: TGTGCCAGCAGCTTTAACCCGGACAGCTTATATGGCTACACCTTC; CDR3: CASSFNPDSLYGYTF